These 9 T cell receptor beta chains were all obtained from the same sample, sequenced in a study of cytomegalovirus exposure and HLA in healthy donors. The data were produced by immunoSEQ multiplex PCR, yet TCRdb's version contains in-frame clones alone and is incomplete. The table has about 200,000 clones, about 81% seen once. The sequenced sample consisted of PBMCs. Receptor source: a woman in her twenties or thirties in good health and CMV-seronegative.

Only one count was recorded for this clone. This chain uses TRBV7-8 with TRBJ1-1; D unclear. CDR1 is SGHVS and CDR2 is FQNEAQ in the germline V gene. Trimming stripped 1 base from V and 3 bases from J, with 12 bases between. The CDR3 spans 15 residues. CDR3 nucleotides: TGTGCCAGCAGCTTAGACCTACCAGGCGACACTGAAGCTTTCTTT. Its translation: CASSLDLPGDTEAFF.

CDR3 coding DNA: TGTGCCATCAGTGACCGAGAGACCCAGTACTTC. It codes for CAISDRETQYF. The gene calls are TRBV10-3 and TRBJ2-5; D not certain. Deletions cut 3 bases from V and 4 bases from J, with 3 bases between. The CDR3 contains 11 residues. The germline CDR1 and CDR2 sequences are ENHRY and SYGVKD.

The rearrangement uses TRBV30 and TRBJ2-2; a weak D match, TRBD1 (5 bases). V lost 1 base to trimming and J lost 4 bases, with 13 bases between them. The germline V gene encodes CDR1 GTSNPN and CDR2 SVGIG (reference sequence). The CDR3 has 15 residues. CDR3 sequence (DNA): TGTGCCTGGAGTGGTGCCAGGGTAGGCACCGGGGAGCTGTTTTTT. This gives the protein CAWSGARVGTGELFF.

J is TRBJ2-2 and V is TRBV27; the match to TRBD2 covers 7 bases. V trimming: 6 bases; J trimming: 4 bases; junction bases outside the gene matches: 8. The CDR3 loop spans 15 amino acids. Germline assignment: CDR1 MNHEY and CDR2 SMNVEV (reference sequence). CDR3 nucleotide sequence: TGTGCCAGCAGGCGCGGGAGTGTAAGCACCGGGGAGCTGTTTTTT. Amino acid sequence: CASRRGSVSTGELFF.

This clone was observed a single time. This sequence joins TRBV5-1 and TRBJ2-7; TRBD2 is a possible D gene (5 bases). The V gene lost 6 bases and the J gene lost 1 base, with 14 bases spanning the gap. This CDR3 spans 14 amino acids. Germline V gives CDR1 SGHRS, CDR2 YFSETQ. The CDR3 region has the DNA TGCGCCAGCACCACCTCTAGCACTTCCTACGAGCAGTACTTC. It yields the protein CASTTSSTSYEQYF.

The V and J genes are TRBV18 and TRBJ1-3, with D possibly matching TRBD1 (5 bases). The CDR3 length is 16 residues. Trimming took 2 bases from V and 4 from J, leaving 15 bases between them. Germline V lookup: CDR1 KGHSH, CDR2 LQKENI. The CDR3, as DNA: TGTGCCAGCTCACCAACCGAAGGGGTTACCGGAAACACCATATATTTT. Protein: CASSPTEGVTGNTIYF.

The table lists this clone with a count of one. The chain carries TRBV6-5 and TRBJ2-7; weak D call: TRBD1 (6 bases). Germline lookup yields CDR1 MNHEY and CDR2 SVGAGI. The CDR3 length is 15 residues. Trimming cost V 5 bases and J 0 bases, with 14 bases left between them. The CDR3 reads CASSPLGGSSYEQYF. The CDR3 DNA reads as TGTGCCAGCAGTCCTCTTGGGGGCAGCTCCTACGAGCAGTACTTC.

The V and J genes are TRBV6-1 and TRBJ2-3, with a weak D call TRBD2 (5 bases). Trimming cost V 5 bases and J 6 bases, with 15 bases left between them. CDR1 is MNHNS, CDR2 SASEGT, per germline. This CDR3 spans 14 amino acids. CDR3 coding DNA: TGTGCCAGCAGTCCCTGGGGAGACGTGGATACGCAGTATTTT. Translation gives CASSPWGDVDTQYF.

The chain combines TRBV6-1 with TRBJ1-1; D is uncertain. V lost 6 bases and J 0 bases, leaving 11 bases between the germline ends. CDR1 is MNHNS, CDR2 SASEGT, per germline. The CDR3 runs 14 residues. The CDR3 coding sequence is TGTGCCAGCAGCGCATACTTCATGAACACTGAAGCTTTCTTT. Its translation: CASSAYFMNTEAFF.